The 31 T cell receptor beta chains reported below all come from one sample, sequenced in a study of blood T cell repertoires in COVID-19. The protocol was immunoSEQ multiplex PCR, while the TCRdb copy is restricted to in-frame clones and leaves out a portion. This sample has about 360,000 clones, with approximately 77% found just once. Sequencing was carried out using peripheral blood. These receptors all stem from a human donor with acute or convalescent COVID-19. The donor label of this sample is uncertain.

This clone was counted at least ten times. V and J are TRBV28 and TRBJ1-6; 8 bases agree with TRBD1. This CDR3 region has 15 residues. Germline loops: CDR1 MDHEN, CDR2 SYDVKM. V dropped 2 bases and J dropped 8; count of bases not matched to a gene: 5. The CDR3 nucleotides are TGTGCCAGCAGTTTAGACAGGGGATCCCATTCACCCCTCCACTTT. This gives the protein CASSLDRGSHSPLHF.

The V gene is TRBV28, the J gene TRBJ2-5; D is uncertain. This CDR3 contains 14 residues. Germline-derived CDR1 and CDR2 are MDHEN and SYDVKM. Trimming took off 3 bases at V and 5 bases at J, with 13 bases between the two ends. CDR3 sequence reads: CASSLVGYGETQYF. The CDR3 coding sequence is TGTGCCAGCAGTTTGGTTGGTTACGGGGAGACCCAGTACTTC.

This clone has a handful of counts. This chain joins TRBV5-1 and TRBJ1-6, with 7 positions matching TRBD1. With 5 bases clipped from V and 8 bases from J, the junction kept 7 bases outside the gene matches. This CDR3 is built from 14 residues. Germline assignment: CDR1 SGHRS and CDR2 YFSETQ. CDR3 DNA: TGCGCCAGCAGGTCGGGACAGCCTTATTCACCCCTCCACTTT. Residues: CASRSGQPYSPLHF.

The rearrangement uses TRBV30 and TRBJ2-7; TRBD1 agrees at 10 bases. Germline lookup yields CDR1 GTSNPN and CDR2 SVGIG (reference sequence). The CDR3 length is 13 residues. Trimming cost V 1 base and J 5 bases; bases outside gene matches: 2. The CDR3 protein is CAWSGGQGNEQYF. In DNA, the CDR3 is TGTGCCTGGAGTGGGGGACAGGGGAACGAGCAGTACTTC.

The V gene is TRBV2, the J gene TRBJ1-2, with 9 bases matching TRBD1. CDR3 length: 14 residues. Losses at the gene ends were 10 bases for V and 8 bases for J; bases not matched to a gene: 14. Germline V gives CDR1 SNHLY, CDR2 FYNNEI. CDR3 sequence (DNA): TGTGCCACAGAACAACAGGGGGCCCTGGAAGGCTACACCTTC. This sequence encodes CATEQQGALEGYTF.

This clone was observed once. V usage is TRBV10-2 and J usage is TRBJ1-2; 7 bases agree with TRBD1. The CDR3 spans 14 residues. The junction had 8 bases not matched to a gene; V was cut back by 10 bases and J by 0 bases. CDR1 is WSHSY, CDR2 SAAADI, per germline. This CDR3 reads CAISRDRANYGYTF. Written as DNA, the CDR3 is TGCGCCATAAGCCGGGACAGAGCTAACTATGGCTACACCTTC.

The V gene is TRBV7-9, the J gene TRBJ1-4; 7 bases fit TRBD1. Germline V lookup: CDR1 SEHNR, CDR2 FQNEAQ (reference sequence). The CDR3 spans 22 residues. V gave up 5 bases and J gave up 0 bases; unmatched junction bases: 24. CDR3 loop: CASSSTLEHRDRHRPTNEKLFF. CDR3 DNA: TGTGCCAGCAGCAGCACCCTGGAGCACCGGGACAGACATAGACCAACTAATGAAAAACTGTTTTTT.

The chain has TRBV15 and TRBJ2-7; D ambiguous. This CDR3 has 13 amino acids. V gave up 3 bases and J gave up 2 bases, with 8 bases separating them. CDR1 is LNHNV, CDR2 YYDKDF, per germline (reference sequence). Here the CDR3 reads CATSRTPPYEQYF. CDR3 sequence (DNA): TGTGCCACCAGCAGGACTCCCCCCTACGAGCAGTACTTC.

This clone has only one observation. The chain uses TRBV4-1 and TRBJ1-5; possible D gene TRBD1, 5 bases. Trimming shortened V by 0 bases and J by 5 bases, and 11 bases separated the two germline ends. CDR1 MGHRA and CDR2 YSYEKL come from the germline V gene. This CDR3 is built from 15 residues. The CDR3 region is CASSQDGDRYQPQHF. CDR3 DNA sequence: TGCGCCAGCAGCCAAGATGGAGACAGATATCAGCCCCAGCATTTT.

This sequence joins TRBV27 and TRBJ2-3; no reliable D call. CDR1 and CDR2 from the germline V gene are MNHEY and SMNVEV (reference sequence). This CDR3 is built from 13 residues. V was trimmed by 2 bases and J by 3 bases, leaving 6 bases between them. The CDR3 DNA sequence: TGTGCCAGCAGTTTAGGGCGAACAGATACGCAGTATTTT. Amino acid sequence: CASSLGRTDTQYF.

V and J are TRBV18 and TRBJ1-2; D remains ambiguous. Germline V gene lookup returns CDR1 KGHSH and CDR2 LQKENI. The CDR3 is 15 residues long. Trimming shortened V by 2 bases and J by 0 bases, and 10 bases separated the two germline ends. The CDR3 DNA sequence: TGTGCCAGCTCACCATCGGTGTCGGCTAACTATGGCTACACCTTC. Translated, it gives CASSPSVSANYGYTF.

The chain joins TRBV21-1 to TRBJ2-1; the table's D call, TRBD2, has no DNA check behind it. TRBV21-1 is a pseudogene segment. This CDR3 is 15 amino acids long. CDR3 DNA sequence: TGTGCCAGCAGCAAAGCAGGGGGGGGTCGCAATGAGCAGTTCTTC. It yields the protein CASSKAGGGRNEQFF.

The J gene is TRBJ1-2, the V gene TRBV29-1; a possible D gene is TRBD1 (5 bases). Germline CDR1 SQVTM, CDR2 ANQGSEA. The CDR3 spans 13 residues. V was cut by 7 bases and J by 6 bases, with 18 bases left in between. The CDR3 reads CSAEAGRYDGYTF. CDR3 nucleotide sequence: TGCAGCGCGGAGGCAGGGAGGTACGATGGCTACACCTTC.

Worth noting for this clone: The same CDR3 is also encoded by other DNA sequences in this sample. V and J are TRBV18 and TRBJ1-5; TRBD1 matches at 7 bases. Germline V CDR1 and CDR2: KGHSH, LQKENI. CDR3 length: 14 amino acids. Trimming at V came to 2 bases and at J to 5 bases, leaving 3 bases not matched to a gene. The CDR3 protein is CASSPSGGHQPQHF. The CDR3 coding sequence is TGTGCCAGCTCACCATCAGGGGGACATCAGCCCCAGCATTTT.

The chain is built from TRBV7-8 and TRBJ2-2, with a weak D call TRBD1 (5 bases). V lost 2 bases and J lost 5, with 15 bases in between. In germline, CDR1 is SGHVS, CDR2 FQNEAQ. The CDR3 consists of 16 residues. The CDR3 DNA follows: TGTGCCAGCAGCTTATGGGGCAGTCTTGTTACCGGGGAGCTGTTTTTT. As protein: CASSLWGSLVTGELFF.

The chain couples TRBV7-8 to TRBJ1-6; D unclear. The CDR3 totals 15 residues. Germline V gene data show CDR1 as SGHVS and CDR2 as FQNEAQ. Trimming stripped 5 bases from V and 7 bases from J, with 15 bases between. In DNA, the CDR3 is TGTGCCAGCAGCGGTCGTGTGGCTCGAAATTCACCCCTCCACTTT. Its protein product is CASSGRVARNSPLHF.

The rearrangement joins TRBV18 to TRBJ1-2; the match to TRBD1 covers 7 bases. Trimming removed 2 bases from V and 0 bases from J; junction bases left unmatched: 3. The CDR3 totals 15 residues. The germline gives CDR1 KGHSH, CDR2 LQKENI. Here the CDR3 DNA reads TGTGCCAGCTCACCAACCGGGACAGCTAACTATGGCTACACCTTC. This codes for CASSPTGTANYGYTF.

V gene TRBV30 combines with J gene TRBJ1-5; D is unclear. Germline V gene sequence: CDR1 GTSNPN, CDR2 SVGIG (reference sequence). The CDR3 runs 14 residues. V was cut by 1 base and J by 3 bases, with 10 bases left in between. The DNA for the CDR3 is TGTGCCTGGAGTGGTGGGCAGCACAATCAGCCCCAGCATTTT. It yields the protein CAWSGGQHNQPQHF.

The CDR3 coding sequence is TGCGCCAGCAGCCAGGGACAGGGGATTTCGGACTATGGCTACACCTTC. Its protein product is CASSQGQGISDYGYTF. This chain links TRBV5-1 with TRBJ1-2, with 10 bases identical to TRBD1. The CDR3 spans 16 residues. The germline gives CDR1 SGHRS, CDR2 YFSETQ. The V and J ends lost 4 bases and 3 bases, in that order; junction bases with no gene match: 9.

The genes are TRBV4-1 and TRBJ1-3; tentatively, D is TRBD1 (5 bases). CDR3 size: 16 residues. The germline V and J ends were trimmed by 0 bases and 4 bases, with 13 bases remaining between them. Germline CDR1 and CDR2: MGHRA and YSYEKL. The CDR3 DNA reads TGCGCCAGCAGCCAAGATATTGGGGCCGGAGGAAACACCATATATTTT. It yields the protein CASSQDIGAGGNTIYF.

This clone was seen more than once but under ten times. The V gene is TRBV28, the J gene TRBJ1-3; 9 bases match TRBD1. Losses at the gene ends were 4 bases for V and 2 bases for J; bases not matched to a gene: 3. Germline-derived CDR1 and CDR2 are MDHEN and SYDVKM. There are 15 residues in the CDR3. As DNA, the CDR3 is TGTGCCAGCAGTTCACAGGGGGCGCCTGGAAACACCATATATTTT. Translation: CASSSQGAPGNTIYF.

The V gene is TRBV18, the J gene TRBJ2-7; 7 bases are shared with TRBD1. The CDR3 is 13 amino acids. Germline values: CDR1 KGHSH, CDR2 LQKENI. After removal of 3 bases from V and 3 bases from J, the junction contained 2 bases not matched to a gene. The CDR3, as DNA: TGTGCCAGCTCACCGACAGGGCGCTACGAGCAGTACTTC. It specifies CASSPTGRYEQYF. The full variable domain, rest sourced from reference TRBV18 and TRBJ2-7, is NAGVMQNPRHLVRRRGQEARLRCSPMKGHSHVYWYRQLPEEGLKFMVYLQKENIIDESGMPKERFSAEFPKEGPSILRIQQVVRGDSAAYFCASSPTGRYEQYFGPGTRLTVT.

V usage is TRBV5-5 and J usage is TRBJ2-1; D is possibly TRBD2 (6 bases). Trimming stripped 5 bases from V and 4 bases from J, with 16 bases between. Per germline, CDR1 SGHKS and CDR2 YYEKEE (reference sequence). The CDR3 has 15 amino acids. CDR3 coding DNA: TGTGCCAGCAGTTATACCGGGACTGCATACAATGAGCAGTTCTTC. As protein: CASSYTGTAYNEQFF.

The chain has TRBV2 and TRBJ1-3; TRBD1 is a possible D gene (5 bases). This CDR3 has 14 residues. Germline CDR1 SNHLY, CDR2 FYNNEI. V was shortened by 4 bases and J by 0 bases, with 7 bases between the two germline ends. Here the CDR3 DNA reads TGTGCCAGCAGTGTGACAGACTCTGGAAACACCATATATTTT. Encoded protein: CASSVTDSGNTIYF.

The chain has TRBV28 and TRBJ2-2; no reliable D call. The CDR3 is made up of 14 amino acids. The germline V gene encodes CDR1 MDHEN and CDR2 SYDVKM. V was trimmed by 5 bases and J by 5 bases, leaving 12 bases between them. CDR3 DNA: TGTGCCAGCAGTAGACAAATTGGAACCGGGGAGCTGTTTTTT. Its translation is CASSRQIGTGELFF.

The chain carries TRBV18 and TRBJ2-2; 11 bases fit TRBD1. With 0 bases clipped from V and 7 bases from J, the junction kept 10 bases outside the gene matches. Germline assignment: CDR1 KGHSH and CDR2 LQKENI. The CDR3 spans 18 residues. In nucleotides, the CDR3 is TGTGCCAGCTCACCACCTAGTGGACAGGGGGCGAGCGGCGGGGAGCTGTTTTTT. It is translated as CASSPPSGQGASGGELFF. The full variable domain, in which reference TRBV18 and TRBJ2-2 provide the parts outside the CDR3, is NAGVMQNPRHLVRRRGQEARLRCSPMKGHSHVYWYRQLPEEGLKFMVYLQKENIIDESGMPKERFSAEFPKEGPSILRIQQVVRGDSAAYFCASSPPSGQGASGGELFFGEGSRLTVL.

The V and J genes are TRBV28 and TRBJ2-2; unclear D gene. The CDR3 loop spans 13 amino acids. Germline V gene sequence: CDR1 MDHEN, CDR2 SYDVKM. V lost 6 bases, J lost 8 bases, and 13 bases lay in between. The CDR3 is CASRFYSGGELFF. CDR3 DNA sequence: TGTGCCAGCAGATTTTACTCGGGTGGGGAGCTGTTTTTT.

The chain employs TRBV30 and TRBJ2-1, with a possible D match to TRBD2 (6 bases). From germline, CDR1 is GTSNPN and CDR2 SVGIG (reference sequence). The CDR3 contains 13 residues. V was clipped by 2 bases and J by 7 bases, with 12 bases between them. The CDR3 sequence is CAWSWGVWNEQFF. CDR3 DNA: TGTGCCTGGAGTTGGGGGGTCTGGAATGAGCAGTTCTTC.

The rearrangement joins TRBV6-6 to TRBJ1-6; D ambiguous. The CDR3 is 15 amino acids. Germline V gene sequence: CDR1 MNHNY, CDR2 SVGAGI (reference sequence). V lost 8 bases and J lost 10, with 21 bases in between. The CDR3 reads CASGRARRGLSPLHF. CDR3 nucleotide sequence: TGTGCCAGCGGGAGGGCGCGTCGAGGTCTATCACCCCTCCACTTT.

The chain uses TRBV28 and TRBJ1-5, with a weak D call TRBD1 (5 bases). Trimming removed 7 bases from V and 2 bases from J, with 15 bases in between. The CDR3 extends over 15 amino acids. The V gene's germline CDR1 is MDHEN and CDR2 SYDVKM. CDR3 DNA: TGTGCCAGCATTTCAGGGCAGGTCCGCAATCAGCCCCAGCATTTT. Its protein is CASISGQVRNQPQHF.

The chain carries TRBV5-4 and TRBJ2-7; the D gene is possibly TRBD1 (5 bases). The CDR3 consists of 13 residues. Germline CDR1 and CDR2: SGHNT and YYREEE (reference sequence). The ends were cut back, 10 bases at V and 1 base at J, with 15 bases in the middle. CDR3 residues: CAWQGTGSYEQYF. The CDR3 DNA follows: TGTGCCTGGCAGGGAACCGGATCCTACGAGCAGTACTTC.